This T cell receptor (beta chain) originates from a study of Ad26.COV2.S vaccination and SARS-CoV-2 variants. Documented treatment: roughly 18 received Ad26.COV2.S at low or high dose, single or two shots; roughly five received placebo; per-sample allocation not given. The investigators took samples on day 63 after the first vaccine or placebo injection. V lost 4 bases to trimming and J lost 8 bases; unmatched junction nucleotides: 11. Germline V gene lookup returns CDR1 MNHEY and CDR2 SMNVEV (reference sequence). The CDR3 is 15 amino acids. This table comes from immunoSEQ multiplex PCR, and its TCRdb copy is limited to in-frame clones, with some not included. The data hold 300,000 to 400,000 clones, with 85% to 90% observed a single time.

This receptor was obtained from a person between 18 and 65 years old who received the Ad26.COV2.S COVID-19 vaccine or a placebo. This sequence joins TRBV27 and TRBJ1-2; TRBD1 agrees at 9 bases. Sequenced here: peripheral blood, sampled in a trial of Ad26.COV2.S vaccine versus placebo. Here the CDR3 reads CASSSYRDREGGYTF. CDR3 DNA sequence: TGTGCCAGCAGTTCGTACCGGGACAGGGAAGGGGGCTACACCTTC.